What follows are 23 T cell receptor beta chains derived from one specimen sequenced in a study of T cell responses to AZD1222 COVID-19 vaccine. TCRdb keeps only in-frame clones here, not all; method: immunoSEQ multiplex PCR. Here the sample spans some 170,000 clones, 92% being singletons. Sample: peripheral blood, taken on day 0 of MenACWY control vaccination. These receptors were taken from an adult in good health.

The chain is built from TRBV10-3 and TRBJ2-5, with D possibly TRBD2 on 5 matching bases. The CDR3 extends over 13 amino acids. V was clipped by 4 bases and J by 3 bases, with 9 bases between them. Germline V gives CDR1 ENHRY, CDR2 SYGVKD. CDR3 sequence: CAISVPAEETQYF. CDR3 nucleotides: TGTGCCATCAGTGTCCCAGCGGAAGAGACCCAGTACTTC.

This chain connects TRBV5-4 to TRBJ2-7; TRBD1 matches at 9 bases. CDR3 length: 15 amino acids. The germline V gene has CDR1 SGHNT and CDR2 YYREEE (reference sequence). Losses at the gene ends were 0 bases for V and 6 bases for J; bases not matched to a gene: 7. CDR3 amino acids: CASSLVGTGSLEQYF. The DNA of the CDR3 is TGTGCCAGCAGCTTGGTTGGGACAGGGTCTCTCGAGCAGTACTTC. Based on the CDR3 plus reference TRBV5-4 and TRBJ2-7, the full variable domain is ETGVTQSPTHLIKTRGQQVTLRCSSQSGHNTVSWYQQALGQGPQFIFQYYREEENGRGNFPPRFSGLQFPNYSSELNVNALELDDSALYLCASSLVGTGSLEQYFGPGTRLTVT.

The chain is built from TRBV10-3 and TRBJ2-1; 14 bases are a match to TRBD2. V shed 0 bases, J shed 3 bases, and the junction held 7 bases outside the gene matches. Germline lookup yields CDR1 ENHRY and CDR2 SYGVKD. CDR3 size: 19 residues. The CDR3 reads CAISESLGLAGGSYNEQFF. The CDR3, as DNA: TGTGCCATCAGTGAGTCTCTTGGACTAGCGGGAGGAAGCTACAATGAGCAGTTCTTC.

This chain joins TRBV5-1 and TRBJ1-4, with a possible D match to TRBD1 (5 bases). V dropped 4 bases and J dropped 4 bases, with 11 bases sitting between them. The germline gives CDR1 SGHRS, CDR2 YFSETQ. The CDR3 runs 14 residues. The DNA of the CDR3 is TGCGCCAGCAGCCCCAGGGTCAGTAATGAAAAACTGTTTTTT. Its translation: CASSPRVSNEKLFF.

This clone was seen just once. The chain joins TRBV15 to TRBJ2-1; TRBD2 agrees at 8 bases. Germline assignment: CDR1 LNHNV and CDR2 YYDKDF (reference sequence). The CDR3 contains 19 residues. The V and J ends lost 3 bases and 0 bases, in that order; junction bases with no gene match: 13. In DNA, the CDR3 is TGTGCCACCAGCAGGGATTACGGTAGCGGGACGAGCTCCTACAATGAGCAGTTCTTC. This encodes CATSRDYGSGTSSYNEQFF.

The chain has TRBV7-3 and TRBJ2-5; D possibly corresponds to TRBD1 (6 bases). Trimming took 5 bases from V and 9 from J, leaving 19 bases between them. Germline V CDR1 and CDR2: SGHTA, FQGTGA. CDR3 size: 14 residues. The CDR3 sequence is CASSPQSPGQPQYF. CDR3 nucleotides: TGTGCCAGCAGCCCACAATCCCCCGGACAGCCCCAGTACTTC.

This rearrangement joins TRBV30 to TRBJ2-1; 11 nucleotides match TRBD2. V shed 5 bases, J shed 8 bases, and the junction held 8 bases outside the gene matches. The CDR3 covers 14 residues. Germline CDR1 and CDR2: GTSNPN and SVGIG (reference sequence). The CDR3 DNA sequence: TGTGCCTGGCGGGCTAGCGGGAGGCCGGATGAGCAGTTCTTC. Protein product: CAWRASGRPDEQFF.

The chain combines TRBV10-3 with TRBJ1-4; the match to TRBD1 covers 8 bases. With 2 bases clipped from V and 5 bases from J, the junction kept 4 bases outside the gene matches. CDR3 length equals 15 residues. The germline gives CDR1 ENHRY, CDR2 SYGVKD. CDR3 loop: CAISETRGRNEKLFF. CDR3 DNA: TGTGCCATCAGTGAGACCAGGGGGCGCAATGAAAAACTGTTTTTT.

The chain links TRBV7-2 to TRBJ1-4; perhaps TRBD1 as D (5 bases). The CDR3 runs to 14 residues. Germline V gives CDR1 SGHTA, CDR2 FQGNSA. Trimming left V 1 base short and J 4 bases short, with 7 bases between. The CDR3 DNA reads as TGTGCCAGCAGCTTAGGGGGGGGTAATGAAAAACTGTTTTTT. It yields the protein CASSLGGGNEKLFF.

This clone was seen only once. This chain joins TRBV10-3 and TRBJ2-3; 7 nucleotides align to TRBD1. J was trimmed by 3 bases and V by 8 bases; bases with no gene match: 11. The CDR3 has 15 amino acids. Germline CDR1 and CDR2: ENHRY and SYGVKD. Here the CDR3 reads CAIQRGGIETDTQYF. As DNA, the CDR3 is TGTGCCATCCAAAGAGGGGGCATAGAGACAGATACGCAGTATTTT.

This clone has just one count. The CDR3 spells CATSRETRTNSPLHF. CDR3 coding DNA: TGTGCCACCAGCAGAGAGACACGGACTAATTCACCCCTCCACTTT. The chain links TRBV15 to TRBJ1-6; no definite D call. This CDR3 region has 15 residues. In germline, CDR1 is LNHNV, CDR2 YYDKDF (reference sequence). Trimming removed 0 bases at V and 6 bases at J, with 9 bases between.

This chain joins TRBV19 and TRBJ1-2, with a possible D match to TRBD1 (5 bases). CDR3 length: 13 amino acids. Trimming stripped 4 bases from V and 2 bases from J, with 8 bases between. CDR1 is LNHDA, CDR2 SQIVND, per germline (reference sequence). As DNA, the CDR3 is TGTGCCAGTAGTACACGGGACAACTATGGCTACACCTTC. It translates to CASSTRDNYGYTF.

This clone was counted once. V is TRBV18 and J is TRBJ1-2, with D possibly TRBD1 on 6 matching bases. Germline lookup yields CDR1 KGHSH and CDR2 LQKENI. With 3 bases removed from V and 4 bases from J, the gap between germline ends came to 15 bases. This CDR3 region has 15 residues. CDR3 residues: CASSPGRGKLYGYTF. Written as DNA, the CDR3 is TGTGCCAGCTCACCCGGTAGGGGGAAACTCTATGGCTACACCTTC. Full variable domain (outside the CDR3, taken from reference TRBV18 and TRBJ1-2): NAGVMQNPRHLVRRRGQEARLRCSPMKGHSHVYWYRQLPEEGLKFMVYLQKENIIDESGMPKERFSAEFPKEGPSILRIQQVVRGDSAAYFCASSPGRGKLYGYTFGSGTRLTVV.

The genes are TRBV5-5 and TRBJ2-3; TRBD2 agrees at 11 bases. There are 17 residues in the CDR3. Germline CDR1 reads SGHKS; CDR2 reads YYEKEE (reference sequence). The trim removed 3 bases at V and 3 bases at J, leaving 9 bases unmatched. The CDR3 sequence is CASSSVAGGIGTDTQYF. CDR3 DNA sequence: TGTGCCAGCAGCTCGGTAGCGGGGGGGATTGGGACAGATACGCAGTATTTT. The whole variable domain, filled in from reference TRBV5-5 and TRBJ2-3, reads DAGVTQSPTHLIKTRGQQVTLRCSPISGHKSVSWYQQVLGQGPQFIFQYYEKEERGRGNFPDRFSARQFPNYSSELNVNALLLGDSALYLCASSSVAGGIGTDTQYFGPGTRLTVL.

The rearrangement links TRBV24-1 to TRBJ2-3; no clear D. Germline V gene lookup returns CDR1 KGHDR and CDR2 SFDVKD. Deletions cut 3 bases from V and 3 bases from J, with 6 bases between. This CDR3 is 13 amino acids long. CDR3 DNA: TGTGCCACCAGTGATCTGTATACAGATACGCAGTATTTT. Its protein product is CATSDLYTDTQYF.

The rearrangement links TRBV28 to TRBJ2-7; possibly TRBD1 for D (5 bases). CDR1 MDHEN and CDR2 SYDVKM come from the germline V gene. V was pared by 5 bases and J by 5 bases, with 10 bases between. The CDR3 runs to 12 residues. Written as DNA, the CDR3 is TGTGCCAGCAGTACTCAGGGTCACGAGCAGTACTTC. It translates to CASSTQGHEQYF.

The chain couples TRBV9 to TRBJ2-2; 11 nucleotides agree with TRBD2. This CDR3 has 17 amino acids. After removal of 7 bases from V and 0 bases from J, the junction contained 8 bases not matched to a gene. Germline-derived CDR1 and CDR2 are SGDLS and YYNGEE. CDR3 coding DNA: TGTGCCAGCTCCCGGACTAGCGGGTCAACGAACACCGGGGAGCTGTTTTTT. This encodes CASSRTSGSTNTGELFF.

CDR3 sequence: CASSVDLGRDYGYTF. The CDR3 region has the DNA TGTGCCAGCAGCGTAGATCTGGGGCGAGACTATGGCTACACCTTC. The chain joins TRBV9 to TRBJ1-2; D is perhaps TRBD1 (5 bases). Germline CDR1 is SGDLS and CDR2 is YYNGEE. The CDR3 consists of 15 residues. V gave up 0 bases and J gave up 3 bases, with 12 bases separating them.

This clone was recorded once. This chain links TRBV15 with TRBJ1-1; D gene unclear. Between the trimmed V and J ends, which lost 0 bases and 5 bases, there was a span of 13 bases. The CDR3 is 15 residues long. The V gene's germline CDR1 is LNHNV and CDR2 YYDKDF (reference sequence). CDR3 region: CATSRENRLRTEAFF. DNA for the CDR3: TGTGCCACCAGCAGAGAGAACAGACTCCGGACTGAAGCTTTCTTT.

V gene TRBV30 combines with J gene TRBJ2-7; 9 positions match TRBD1. The CDR3 loop spans 13 amino acids. Germline V gene data show CDR1 as GTSNPN and CDR2 as SVGIG (reference sequence). V was pared by 3 bases and J by 3 bases, with 3 bases of the junction left unmatched. The CDR3 spells CAWSPGQGYEQYF. The CDR3 nucleotides read TGTGCCTGGAGCCCGGGACAGGGCTACGAGCAGTACTTC.

The CDR3 sequence: CASKRGSYEQYF. The CDR3 DNA is TGTGCCAGCAAAAGGGGGTCCTACGAGCAGTACTTC. This chain uses TRBV11-3 with TRBJ2-7; D is possibly TRBD1 (6 bases). CDR1 is SGHNT and CDR2 is YENEEA in the germline V gene. V lost 7 bases, J lost 1 base, and 8 bases lay in between. There are 12 residues in the CDR3. The whole variable domain, remainder taken from reference TRBV11-3 and TRBJ2-7, is EAGVVQSPRYKIIEKKQPVAFWCNPISGHNTLYWYLQNLGQGPELLIRYENEEAVDDSQLPKDRFSAERLKGVDSTLKIQPAELGDSAVYLCASKRGSYEQYFGPGTRLTVT.

This chain joins TRBV30 and TRBJ1-2, with TRBD1 identical over 8 bases. V shed 4 bases, J shed 9 bases, and the junction held 13 bases outside the gene matches. Germline CDR1 and CDR2: GTSNPN and SVGIG (reference sequence). CDR3 length: 14 amino acids. For the CDR3, the DNA is TGTGCCTGGACTTTCTCCGGGACAGGTCGAAGCTACACCTTC. Translating gives CAWTFSGTGRSYTF.

The V gene is TRBV29-1, the J gene TRBJ2-7; 9 nucleotides align to TRBD1. The germline CDR1 and CDR2 sequences are SQVTM and ANQGSEA. After removal of 4 bases from V and 1 base from J, the junction contained 5 bases not matched to a gene. This CDR3 is built from 14 residues. The CDR3 DNA reads as TGCAGCGTTGCCCCGGGACAGGGATCCTACGAGCAGTACTTC. Residues: CSVAPGQGSYEQYF.